The 14 T cell receptor beta chains below were found in one sample sequenced in a study of blood T cell repertoires in COVID-19. TCRdb's copy holds only in-frame clones and misses some; the assay was immunoSEQ multiplex PCR. Among 170,000 or so clones listed, 75% to 90% were seen once. Sequenced input: peripheral blood. The receptors stem from a woman in her thirties or forties with COVID-19, enrolled during active disease.

The chain is built from TRBV9 and TRBJ2-2, with D perhaps TRBD2 (5 bases). V gave up 7 bases and J gave up 1 base, with 8 bases separating them. Germline V gene sequence: CDR1 SGDLS, CDR2 YYNGEE. The CDR3 totals 13 residues. The CDR3 here is CASGSRNTGELFF. The CDR3, as DNA: TGTGCCAGCGGGAGTAGGAACACCGGGGAGCTGTTTTTT.

This chain links TRBV7-9 with TRBJ1-1; D remains unclear. Germline V gene lookup returns CDR1 SEHNR and CDR2 FQNEAQ (reference sequence). The germline V and J ends were trimmed by 4 bases and 8 bases, with 20 bases remaining between them. The CDR3 sequence is 15 residues long. In DNA form, the CDR3 reads TGTGCCAGCAGCTCGACGGGGAGGTCATACCTAGAAGCTTTCTTT. Protein product: CASSSTGRSYLEAFF.

The CDR3 reads CASSLPTGNLGDTQYF. Written as DNA, the CDR3 is TGTGCCAGCAGCCTGCCGACAGGGAACTTAGGAGATACGCAGTATTTT. This chain joins TRBV5-6 and TRBJ2-3; 7 bases align to TRBD1. The germline CDR1 and CDR2 sequences are SGHDT and YYEEEE. V lost 4 bases to trimming and J lost 5 bases; unmatched junction nucleotides: 13. This CDR3 comprises 16 residues.

In its sample, this clone was seen a few times. The CDR3 loop is CASSYSVPLSYEQYF. The CDR3 nucleotides read TGTGCCAGCAGTTACTCCGTCCCCCTTAGCTACGAGCAGTACTTC. The chain is built from TRBV6-5 and TRBJ2-7, with unresolved D. Trimming shortened V by 0 bases and J by 3 bases, and 12 bases separated the two germline ends. The CDR3 length is 15 residues. The germline gives CDR1 MNHEY, CDR2 SVGAGI.

The V gene is TRBV7-9, the J gene TRBJ2-5, with 7 bases aligning to TRBD1. The V and J ends lost 3 bases and 0 bases, in that order; junction bases with no gene match: 4. Germline CDR1 reads SEHNR; CDR2 reads FQNEAQ (reference sequence). This CDR3 comprises 15 residues. CDR3 protein: CASSFGDRDQETQYF. The CDR3 DNA reads as TGTGCCAGCAGCTTTGGCGACAGGGACCAAGAGACCCAGTACTTC.

V gene TRBV4-2 combines with J gene TRBJ1-6; TRBD1 aligns across 11 bases. Germline V CDR1 and CDR2: LGHNA, YNFKEQ. The CDR3 contains 16 residues. V shed 0 bases and J 10 bases; nucleotides not matched to a gene: 5. The CDR3 loop is CASSQDRTGGVSPLHF. CDR3 sequence (DNA): TGTGCCAGCAGCCAAGATAGGACAGGGGGCGTCTCACCCCTCCACTTT.

The rearrangement uses TRBV28 and TRBJ2-1; 12 bases line up with TRBD2. The V and J ends lost 6 bases and 10 bases, in that order; junction bases with no gene match: 7. Germline assignment: CDR1 MDHEN and CDR2 SYDVKM. There are 14 residues in the CDR3. The CDR3 DNA reads TGTGCCAGCAGCCTGACTAGCGGGAGAGGGGAGCAGTTCTTC. Translation: CASSLTSGRGEQFF.

The V call is TRBV29-1, the J call TRBJ1-5; unclear D gene. Germline V lookup: CDR1 SQVTM, CDR2 ANQGSEA. The V end was cut by 2 bases, the J end by 1 base, with 9 bases between. CDR3 size: 14 residues. The CDR3 DNA follows: TGCAGCGTTGAATACGGCGGGAGCAATCAGCCCCAGCATTTT. It translates to CSVEYGGSNQPQHF.

The chain uses TRBV5-5 and TRBJ1-1; D may be TRBD1 (6 bases). In germline, CDR1 is SGHKS, CDR2 YYEKEE (reference sequence). Trimming took off 4 bases at V and 1 base at J, with 17 bases between the two ends. The CDR3 sequence is 16 residues long. This CDR3 reads CASSPGRTVRNTEAFF. CDR3 nucleotides: TGTGCCAGCAGCCCGGGACGGACAGTCCGGAACACTGAAGCTTTCTTT.

This chain joins TRBV6-6 and TRBJ2-1, with D maybe TRBD2 (6 bases). V lost 6 bases to trimming and J lost 6 bases, with 15 bases between them. This CDR3 spans 14 amino acids. The germline gives CDR1 MNHNY, CDR2 SVGAGI (reference sequence). The CDR3 sequence: CASRPLGGFNEQFF. In DNA form, the CDR3 reads TGTGCCAGCAGACCCCTCGGGGGATTCAATGAGCAGTTCTTC.

V and J are TRBV29-1 and TRBJ1-2; the D gene is possibly TRBD1 (5 bases). Germline V CDR1 and CDR2: SQVTM, ANQGSEA. The CDR3 consists of 13 residues. V lost 6 bases and J 4 bases, leaving 15 bases between the germline ends. CDR3 in DNA: TGCAGCGTGGCGACAGTCGAGACCTATGGCTACACCTTC. It is translated as CSVATVETYGYTF.

V is TRBV6-6 and J is TRBJ2-7, with D maybe TRBD2 (5 bases). Germline V CDR1 and CDR2: MNHNY, SVGAGI (reference sequence). The CDR3 totals 14 residues. V lost 0 bases and J 7 bases, leaving 13 bases between the germline ends. The CDR3 nucleotides are TGTGCCAGCAGTTACTCGACCCTATCGGGAGAGCAGTACTTC. It yields the protein CASSYSTLSGEQYF.

The genes are TRBV3-1 (or the pseudogene TRBV3-2) and TRBJ2-1; 11 positions match TRBD2. With V trimmed by 6 bases and J by 7 bases, 14 bases remained unmatched. The length of the CDR3 is 17 residues. Germline loops: CDR1 LGHDT, CDR2 YNNKEL (reference sequence). The CDR3 DNA is TGTGCCAGCAGTCACGGACTAGCGGGTCCCTCGGGGAATGAGCAGTTCTTC. Translation: CASSHGLAGPSGNEQFF.

J is TRBJ1-1 and V is TRBV5-5; the D gene is possibly TRBD1 (5 bases). The CDR3 spans 15 residues. CDR1 and CDR2 (germline): SGHKS, YYEKEE (reference sequence). The ends were cut back, 4 bases at V and 0 bases at J, with 13 bases in the middle. The CDR3 loop is CASSPLTVMNTEAFF. The CDR3 DNA follows: TGTGCCAGCAGCCCCCTGACAGTTATGAACACTGAAGCTTTCTTT.